This entry lists 19 T cell receptor beta chains sequenced from one sample in a study of regulatory T cells in long-lasting Graves disease. Building of the TCR beta libraries involved iRepertoire HTBI primers and Arm-PCR of CDR3 regions. TCRdb called the multiplex PCR reads again in MiXCR, with one record for every CDR3 protein. The sample includes about 540,000 distinct CDR3 sequences, approximately 15% of them seen just once. Time point described: newly diagnosed GD, antithyroid drugs for less than 3 months. Scientists built the TCR library using RNA that was extracted from PBMCs. The same specimen was also included in a second study, on T cells in Graves' hyperthyroidism and ophthalmopathy.

The sequences come from peripheral blood mononuclear cells (PBMCs), collected at new diagnosis, from a patient treated with antithyroid drugs. The receptors here all came from a man aged 25-45 years with Graves disease.

This clonotype showed up many times. The rearrangement joins TRBV7-8 to TRBJ2-3; 12 bases are shared with TRBD2. Germline V gives CDR1 SGHVS, CDR2 FQNEAQ. The CDR3 loop spans 17 amino acids. V lost 6 bases, J lost 0 bases, and 7 bases stayed unmatched. The CDR3 DNA reads as TGTGCCAGCAGAAGTCGGACTAGCGGGAAAAGCACAGATACGCAGTATTTT. Its protein is CASRSRTSGKSTDTQYF.

The chain joins TRBV7-3 to TRBJ2-3; 7 nucleotides align to TRBD2. The CDR3 loop spans 15 amino acids. CDR1 and CDR2 from the germline V gene are SGHTA and FQGTGA. Trimming removed 2 bases from V and 6 bases from J; junction bases left unmatched: 8. CDR3 residues: CASSLSGGRLDTQYF. The CDR3 DNA is TGTGCCAGCAGCTTATCTGGCGGGAGATTGGATACGCAGTATTTT.

This clonotype has only a few counts. The V call is TRBV9, the J call TRBJ2-7; perhaps D is TRBD1 or TRBD2 (5 bases each). This CDR3 is built from 13 residues. Trimming shortened V by 1 base and J by 6 bases, and 11 bases separated the two germline ends. The germline CDR1 and CDR2 sequences are SGDLS and YYNGEE. CDR3 coding DNA: TGTGCCAGCAGCGTATGGGCAGGGACCGAGCAGTACTTC. This codes for CASSVWAGTEQYF.

The CDR3 bases are TGTGCCACCAGCAGAGATCCAACCTACGAGCAGTACTTC. Translating it yields CATSRDPTYEQYF. The rearrangement uses TRBV15 and TRBJ2-7; D is unresolved. CDR3 length: 13 residues. V dropped 0 bases and J dropped 2 bases, with 5 bases sitting between them. The germline gives CDR1 LNHNV, CDR2 YYDKDF (reference sequence).

The V call is TRBV7-6, the J call TRBJ2-3; no clear D. CDR3 size: 14 residues. V lost 1 base, J lost 2 bases, and 7 bases lay in between. Germline lookup yields CDR1 SGHVS and CDR2 FNYEAQ. The CDR3 spells CASSLEVATDTQYF. DNA of the CDR3: TGTGCCAGCAGCTTAGAGGTTGCCACAGATACGCAGTATTTT.

This clonotype was observed at least ten times. The chain joins TRBV5-1 to TRBJ1-1; D remains unclear. V lost 4 bases, J lost 1 base, and 8 bases lay in between. The germline V gene encodes CDR1 SGHRS and CDR2 YFSETQ. The CDR3 length is 13 residues. The DNA for the CDR3 is TGCGCCAGCAGCCTTCACAGGAACACTGAAGCTTTCTTT. It specifies CASSLHRNTEAFF.

J is TRBJ2-3 and V is TRBV19; TRBD2 might be the D (5 bases). CDR3 length: 16 amino acids. Trimming took off 1 base at V and 4 bases at J, with 15 bases between the two ends. CDR1 is LNHDA, CDR2 SQIVND, per germline (reference sequence). The CDR3 reads CASSIAGLRSADTQYF. In DNA form, the CDR3 reads TGTGCCAGTAGTATAGCGGGATTGCGTTCGGCAGATACGCAGTATTTT.

This clonotype was counted ten times or more. V is TRBV29-1 and J is TRBJ2-7; 10 bases are shared with TRBD1. The CDR3 contains 15 residues. Losses at the gene ends were 1 base for V and 2 bases for J; bases not matched to a gene: 5. Germline V CDR1 and CDR2: SQVTM, ANQGSEA. Here the CDR3 reads CSVEGGDRGTYEQYF. The CDR3 DNA sequence: TGCAGCGTTGAAGGCGGGGACAGGGGTACCTACGAGCAGTACTTC.

This clonotype showed up many times. This sequence joins TRBV24-1 and TRBJ2-7; TRBD2 is a possible D gene (5 bases). The CDR3 is 14 residues long. The germline V gene has CDR1 KGHDR and CDR2 SFDVKD. Trimming removed 7 bases at V and 0 bases at J, with 12 bases between. The CDR3 is CATSRTGSSYEQYF. The CDR3 region has the DNA TGTGCCACCAGCAGGACGGGAAGCTCCTACGAGCAGTACTTC.

There are many counts of this clonotype. The chain is built from TRBV6-1 and TRBJ1-5; a possible D gene is TRBD1 (6 bases). The CDR3 totals 14 residues. The germline V gene has CDR1 MNHNS and CDR2 SASEGT. Trimming removed 4 bases at V and 1 base at J, with 8 bases between. CDR3 region: CASSVQGSNQPQHF. The CDR3 DNA sequence: TGTGCCAGCAGTGTTCAGGGGAGCAATCAGCCCCAGCATTTT.

This clonotype appeared many times. The rearrangement uses TRBV12-3 or TRBV12-4 and TRBJ1-1; no clear D gene. Trimming stripped 6 bases from V and 0 bases from J, with 17 bases between. CDR3 length: 16 residues. CDR3: CASSTRASLMNTEAFF. Written as DNA, the CDR3 is TGTGCCAGCAGCACCCGGGCCAGCCTTATGAACACTGAAGCTTTCTTT.

The chain employs TRBV19 and TRBJ2-7, with D perhaps TRBD2 (5 bases). V shed 7 bases and J shed 6 bases, with 19 bases lying between them. The CDR3 is made up of 14 amino acids. Looked up from germline, CDR1 is LNHDA and CDR2 is SQIVND (reference sequence). CDR3 region: CASTLAGNPAEQYF. CDR3 coding DNA: TGTGCCAGTACCCTAGCTGGCAATCCGGCCGAGCAGTACTTC.

This clonotype was seen a handful of times. The rearrangement joins TRBV15 to TRBJ2-1, with D tentatively TRBD2 (6 bases). Germline CDR1 and CDR2: LNHNV and YYDKDF (reference sequence). Trimming stripped 1 base from V and 3 bases from J, with 10 bases between. This CDR3 spans 15 amino acids. In nucleotides, the CDR3 is TGTGCCACCAGCAGAGTCGGGAGTTTCTACAATGAGCAGTTCTTC. This encodes CATSRVGSFYNEQFF.

With regard to this clonotype: An end of the junction does not agree with germline; a read error may underlie this. The genes are TRBV5-1 and TRBJ2-3, with a possible D match to TRBD2 (5 bases). In germline, CDR1 is SGHRS, CDR2 YFSETQ. The CDR3 is 16 residues long. The CDR3 nucleotides read TGCGCCAGCAGCTTGGGAGGGTTATTAGGCGCAGATACGCAGTGTTTT. This encodes CASSLGGLLGADTQCF. The entire variable domain, with the rest obtained from reference TRBV5-1 and TRBJ2-3, is as follows: KAGVTQTPRYLIKTRGQQVTLSCSPISGHRSVSWYQQTPGQGLQFLFEYFSETQRNKGNFPGRFSGRQFSNSRSEMNVSTLELGDSALYLCASSLGGLLGADTQCFGPGTRLTVL.

At least ten counts were recorded for this clonotype. This chain uses TRBV24-1 with TRBJ2-7, with a possible D match to TRBD1 (5 bases). The CDR3 sequence is 13 residues long. V was trimmed by 4 bases and J by 3 bases, leaving 9 bases between them. Germline V lookup: CDR1 KGHDR, CDR2 SFDVKD. The DNA for the CDR3 is TGTGCCACCAGTGACTCCGACAGCTACGAGCAGTACTTC. This encodes CATSDSDSYEQYF.

The chain's CDR3 is CASRRGLFYEQYF. The CDR3 DNA follows: TGTGCCAGCAGAAGGGGACTATTCTACGAGCAGTACTTC. This chain links TRBV7-2 with TRBJ2-7; the match to TRBD2 covers 7 bases. This CDR3 is built from 13 residues. CDR1 SGHTA and CDR2 FQGNSA come from the germline V gene. The ends lost 6 bases at V and 3 bases at J; junction bases unmatched: 5. Full variable domain (remainder filled in from reference TRBV7-2 and TRBJ2-7): GAGVSQSPSNKVTEKGKDVELRCDPISGHTALYWYRQSLGQGLEFLIYFQGNSAPDKSGLPSDRFSAERTGGSVSTLTIQRTQQEDSAVYLCASRRGLFYEQYFGPGTRLTVT.

This clonotype showed up many times. The chain carries TRBV28 and TRBJ2-5; 7 nucleotides line up with TRBD2. Trimming cost V 2 bases and J 11 bases; bases outside gene matches: 5. The CDR3 runs 12 residues. Germline values: CDR1 MDHEN, CDR2 SYDVKM. For the CDR3, the DNA is TGTGCCAGCAGTTTAGGCCAGGGACTACAGTACTTC. Amino acids: CASSLGQGLQYF.

To note about this clonotype: A much larger clone differs by one base, so this may be a read error. The CDR3 bases are TGTGCCAGCAGCCCAGACAGGGGATCGGCCTACGAGCAGTACTTC. It specifies CASSPDRGSAYEQYF. This chain joins TRBV28 and TRBJ2-7, with TRBD1 identical over 8 bases. The CDR3 consists of 15 residues. Germline V gene sequence: CDR1 MDHEN, CDR2 SYDVKM. Germline trimming cut 6 bases from V and 2 bases from J; bases unmatched to any gene: 9.

This clonotype was picked up many times. The chain employs TRBV6-2 or TRBV6-3 and TRBJ2-3; 11 bases line up with TRBD2. The CDR3 contains 15 residues. CDR1 MNHEY and CDR2 SVGEGT come from the germline V gene. The V and J ends lost 6 bases and 5 bases, in that order; junction bases with no gene match: 7. The CDR3 DNA is TGTGCCAGCAGCCTACTCGGGACTAGCGGAGATACGCAGTATTTT. Translating it yields CASSLLGTSGDTQYF.